This entry lists 17 T cell receptor beta chains sequenced from one sample in a study of beta chain features in type 1 diabetes. Findings and limits, study-wide: Type 1 diabetes patients had TCRB CDR3s that were shorter (moderately but significantly so) in all four CD4+ subsets.

The study reverse transcribed the entire isolated RNA, so it sequenced expressed TCRB transcripts. Generated by immunoSEQ multiplex PCR, the TCRdb table keeps only in-frame clones and is missing some. The data hold about 270,000 clones, with approximately 15% observed a single time. Their target antigens are unknown. Sequencing input: naive CD4+ T cells from blood. The receptors come from a man aged 30 to 39 with type 1 diabetes.

V gene TRBV6-1 combines with J gene TRBJ1-5; D might be TRBD1 (5 bases). V shed 2 bases and J shed 0 bases, with 8 bases lying between them. CDR3 length: 15 residues. Germline V lookup: CDR1 MNHNS, CDR2 SASEGT. The CDR3 DNA sequence: TGTGCCAGCAGTGAAAGACAGAATAGCAATCAGCCCCAGCATTTT. Protein sequence: CASSERQNSNQPQHF.

The chain recombines TRBV5-1 with TRBJ1-1, with TRBD1 matching over 10 bases. Per germline, CDR1 SGHRS and CDR2 YFSETQ. V lost 4 bases and J lost 2; bases outside the gene matches: 8. The CDR3 is made up of 16 amino acids. CDR3 sequence: CASSALRTGGNTEAFF. The CDR3 DNA sequence: TGCGCCAGCAGCGCACTCCGGACAGGGGGTAACACTGAAGCTTTCTTT.

In nucleotides, the CDR3 is TGTGCCAGCAGCGTAGGCTCGGCTAGCGGAGGGCCCTCCTACGAGCAGTACTTC. Translation: CASSVGSASGGPSYEQYF. This chain uses TRBV9 with TRBJ2-7; 7 bases line up with TRBD2. This CDR3 comprises 18 residues. The V gene end was trimmed by 0 bases and the J gene end by 0 bases; junction bases not matched to a gene: 12. The germline CDR1 and CDR2 sequences are SGDLS and YYNGEE.

The chain couples TRBV7-2 to TRBJ2-7; weak D call: TRBD1 (6 bases). This CDR3 spans 16 amino acids. V dropped 1 base and J dropped 4 bases, with 17 bases sitting between them. Germline loops: CDR1 SGHTA, CDR2 FQGNSA. The CDR3 sequence: CASSLGPMDRRYEQYF. The CDR3 coding sequence is TGTGCCAGCAGCTTAGGCCCCATGGACAGAAGATACGAGCAGTACTTC.

V gene TRBV7-2 combines with J gene TRBJ1-2; 7 bases fit TRBD1. Germline lookup yields CDR1 SGHTA and CDR2 FQGNSA. V shed 4 bases and J 1 base; nucleotides not matched to a gene: 3. The CDR3 sequence is 14 residues long. DNA of the CDR3: TGTGCCAGCAGCTCGACAGGGTTTAACTATGGCTACACCTTC. It codes for CASSSTGFNYGYTF.

The CDR3 sequence is CASSSGWEETQYF. The CDR3, as DNA: TGTGCCAGCAGCAGCGGCTGGGAAGAGACCCAGTACTTC. The chain has TRBV7-2 and TRBJ2-5; the D gene is possibly TRBD2 (5 bases). The V end lost 5 bases, the J end lost 3 bases, and 10 bases lay between the germline ends. CDR1 and CDR2 (germline): SGHTA, FQGNSA. The CDR3 consists of 13 residues.

The table lists this clone with a few counts. The chain couples TRBV28 to TRBJ2-7, with 7 bases aligning to TRBD2. V lost 5 bases to trimming and J lost 0 bases; unmatched junction nucleotides: 7. This CDR3 has 15 amino acids. Germline V gene data show CDR1 as MDHEN and CDR2 as SYDVKM. CDR3 amino acids: CASSPGGPLSYEQYF. CDR3 DNA: TGTGCCAGCAGTCCGGGGGGACCCCTCTCCTACGAGCAGTACTTC.

This rearrangement joins TRBV15 to TRBJ1-6; D perhaps matches TRBD1 (6 bases). Germline CDR1 and CDR2: LNHNV and YYDKDF (reference sequence). Deletions cut 0 bases from V and 13 bases from J, with 10 bases between. The CDR3 extends over 13 amino acids. CDR3 DNA: TGTGCCACCAGCAGAGATGCGGGGGCCCCCCTCCACTTT. Residues: CATSRDAGAPLHF.

In its sample, this clone was seen a few times. The rearrangement uses TRBV5-1 and TRBJ2-7; the match to TRBD2 covers 10 bases. CDR1 and CDR2 from the germline V gene are SGHRS and YFSETQ. The CDR3 runs to 15 residues. V dropped 3 bases and J dropped 3; count of bases not matched to a gene: 6. CDR3: CASSWAGTSDYEQYF. DNA of the CDR3: TGCGCCAGCAGCTGGGCCGGGACTAGCGACTACGAGCAGTACTTC.

This chain uses TRBV7-9 with TRBJ2-2, with TRBD1 matching 12 bases. V dropped 5 bases and J dropped 5; count of bases not matched to a gene: 9. CDR1 is SEHNR, CDR2 FQNEAQ, per germline (reference sequence). The CDR3 is 17 amino acids. Written as DNA, the CDR3 is TGTGCCAGCAGCCGGGGACAGGGGGCATTCGGTACCGGGGAGCTGTTTTTT. This translates into CASSRGQGAFGTGELFF.

The gene calls are TRBV27 and TRBJ2-7; 10 bases align to TRBD2. The CDR3 extends over 16 amino acids. Germline CDR1 is MNHEY and CDR2 is SMNVEV (reference sequence). V shed 6 bases and J 1 base; nucleotides not matched to a gene: 9. The CDR3 coding sequence is TGTGCCAGCAGACGCCTCGGGACTAGCGAGTCCTACGAGCAGTACTTC. This gives the protein CASRRLGTSESYEQYF.

The CDR3 sequence is CSVEIPSGSETQYF. In DNA form, the CDR3 reads TGCAGCGTTGAAATCCCTAGCGGGAGTGAGACCCAGTACTTC. The genes are TRBV29-1 and TRBJ2-5; 10 bases agree with TRBD2. J gave up 5 bases and V 2 bases, and 5 bases lay outside the gene matches. This CDR3 spans 14 amino acids. The germline CDR1 and CDR2 sequences are SQVTM and ANQGSEA.

This clone appeared a few times. The rearrangement uses TRBV7-8 and TRBJ2-5; 7 positions agree with TRBD1. J was trimmed by 4 bases and V by 3 bases; bases with no gene match: 8. The germline V gene encodes CDR1 SGHVS and CDR2 FQNEAQ. This CDR3 has 15 amino acids. DNA of the CDR3: TGTGCCAGCAGCTTTCCGGACAGGCGCTCAGAGACCCAGTACTTC. It is translated as CASSFPDRRSETQYF.

This clone was seen more than once but under ten times. This sample also contains other DNA sequences that code for the same CDR3. The chain's CDR3 is CASSLGAGVETQYF. The CDR3 DNA reads as TGTGCCAGCAGCTTAGGAGCGGGAGTAGAGACCCAGTACTTC. The chain has TRBV7-2 and TRBJ2-5; 8 bases line up with TRBD2. Unmatched junction bases numbered 2, after V lost 1 base and J lost 4 bases. CDR3 length: 14 residues. Germline V gives CDR1 SGHTA, CDR2 FQGNSA.

The chain recombines TRBV2 with TRBJ1-2, with TRBD1 as a possible D gene (6 bases). The germline V gene has CDR1 SNHLY and CDR2 FYNNEI. V lost 9 bases and J 6 bases, leaving 17 bases between the germline ends. The CDR3 runs 13 residues. CDR3 bases: TGTGCCAGTTCACAGGGTAATTATGATGGCTACACCTTC. Translated, it gives CASSQGNYDGYTF.

This clone was counted between two and nine times. The J gene is TRBJ2-4, the V gene TRBV14; D may be TRBD1 (6 bases). The V and J ends lost 4 bases and 6 bases respectively, with 13 bases between them. This CDR3 has 14 residues. Per germline, CDR1 SGHDN and CDR2 FVKESK. The CDR3 is CASSRSGEANIQYF. The DNA for the CDR3 is TGTGCCAGCAGCCGGTCAGGGGAAGCAAACATTCAGTACTTC.

The rearrangement joins TRBV6-5 to TRBJ1-2; the D gene is possibly TRBD1 (6 bases). Trimming stripped 8 bases from V and 3 bases from J, with 16 bases between. This CDR3 contains 14 residues. CDR1 is MNHEY and CDR2 is SVGAGI in the germline V gene. CDR3 DNA: TGTGCCAGCGGAAGGGTGGGGGCCTACTATGGCTACACCTTC. Its translation: CASGRVGAYYGYTF.